This is a list of T cell receptor beta chains from one sample in a study of metastatic and nonmetastatic thyroid tumors. TCRdb re-processed the PCR reads through MiXCR. The sample has 7,500 to 9,500 clones; roughly a third are singletons. Input material: tumor tissue. The source of these receptors is a female donor with papillary thyroid cancer or a benign thyroid nodule (not recorded which). Some clones in this sample may be carry-over from other donors' samples. The CDR3 runs from the conserved cysteine through the conserved F or W. A D gene is named only where the DNA matches it firmly. Clone size is given for some rows only: seen once, a few or many times, or a class if the clone is expanded.

D	size	V	J	length	DNA	CDR3
NA	many	TRBV5-1	TRBJ2-4	14	TGCGCCAGCAGCTCCCTAGAAGGGGCAAACATTCAGTACTTC	CASSSLEGANIQYF
TRBD2	NA	TRBV5-1	TRBJ2-3	15	TGCGCCAGCAGCTCGGGACTAGCGGGAGTGGATACGCAGTATTTT	CASSSGLAGVDTQYF
NA	NA	TRBV28	TRBJ1-3	12	TGTGCCAGCAGTGGAACTCGAAACACCATATATTTT	CASSGTRNTIYF
NA	few	TRBV19	TRBJ2-1	13	TGTTCCAGTAGGTTCGGGGGTGCCAATGAGCAGTTCTTC	CSSRFGGANEQFF
NA	medium-sized	TRBV29-1	TRBJ1-1	15	TGCAGCGCCGTTCCGGGACACCCTACGAACACTGAAGCTTTCTTT	CSAVPGHPTNTEAFF
TRBD1	medium-sized	TRBV18	TRBJ1-5	16	TGTGCCAGCTCCCTACAGGGGGCAGGAAGCAATCAGCCCCAGCATTTT	CASSLQGAGSNQPQHF
NA	medium-sized	TRBV7-2	TRBJ2-3	14	TGTGCCAGCAGCCTCGGGACGGGGACAGATACGCAGTATTTT	CASSLGTGTDTQYF
NA	medium-sized	TRBV6-2/TRBV6-3	TRBJ2-6	15	TGTGCCAGCAGGGGGTCCCTGGCTGGGGCCAACGTCCTGACTTTC	CASRGSLAGANVLTF
TRBD2	medium-sized	TRBV2	TRBJ2-5	15	TGTGCCAGCAGTGAAGCGCGGGGGGGCGGGAAGACCCAGTACTTC	CASSEARGGGKTQYF
TRBD2	NA	TRBV2	TRBJ2-7	14	TGTGCCAGCGGGGAAAGACTAGCTACCCACGAGCAGTACTTC	CASGERLATHEQYF
TRBD2	NA	TRBV11-2	TRBJ2-7	12	TGTGCCAGCGGCGGGAGCACCTACGAGCAGTACTTC	CASGGSTYEQYF
TRBD1	medium-sized	TRBV6-1	TRBJ1-4	15	TGTGCCAGCAGACGACAGGGGGCGGATAATGAAAAACTGTTTTTT	CASRRQGADNEKLFF
NA	few	TRBV27	TRBJ1-5	16	TGTGCCAGCAGGCCCCTTGGGGGGAGTGGCAATCAGCCCCAGCATTTT	CASRPLGGSGNQPQHF
NA	once	TRBV20-1	TRBJ2-4	15	TGCAGTGCTAGAGATTATCAGGACGCCAAAAACATTCAGTACTTC	CSARDYQDAKNIQYF
TRBD1	NA	TRBV12-3/TRBV12-4	TRBJ1-4	15	TGTGCCAGCAGCCCCTCGACAGGGGGGGATGAAAAACTGTTTTTT	CASSPSTGGDEKLFF
TRBD1	NA	TRBV11-2	TRBJ2-7	18	TGTGCCAGCAGCTCCATCACCCGGGACAGGGGATCGGGGTACGAGCAGTACTTC	CASSSITRDRGSGYEQYF
NA	few	TRBV28	TRBJ1-1	11	TGTGCCAGCACCCGAACAGGGTATGCTTTCTTT	CASTRTGYAFF
NA	NA	TRBV3-1	TRBJ2-2	14	TGTGCCAGCAGCGCGACTAGGATCACCGGGGAGCTGTTTTTT	CASSATRITGELFF
NA	medium-sized	TRBV6-2/TRBV6-3	TRBJ1-1	15	TGTGCCAGCAGAGCTTCCAGAGTCATGAACACTGAAGCTTTCTTT	CASRASRVMNTEAFF
NA	few	TRBV6-1	TRBJ2-7	14	TGTGCCAGCAGTGTGGAAGGGATAGCCTACGAGCAGTACTTC	CASSVEGIAYEQYF
NA	few	TRBV6-1	TRBJ1-6	13	TGTGCCAGCAGTGAAATCGGGTTGTCACCCCTCCACTTT	CASSEIGLSPLHF
TRBD1	few	TRBV28	TRBJ2-7	16	TGTGCCAGCAGTTTACGGGACAGCTTTTTGGGATACGAGCAGTACTTC	CASSLRDSFLGYEQYF
NA	large	TRBV20-1	TRBJ2-6	17	TGCAGTGCTAGGGACCGTACAGGCAACTCTGGGGCCAACGTCCTGACTTTC	CSARDRTGNSGANVLTF
NA	NA	TRBV27	TRBJ1-6	15	TGTGCCAGCAGTTTATCGACCGGAAACAATTCACCCCTCCACTTT	CASSLSTGNNSPLHF
TRBD2	NA	TRBV11-1	TRBJ2-1	15	TGTGCCAGCAGCTTACTAGCGGGAGGCTCAACTGAGCAGTTCTTC	CASSLLAGGSTEQFF
NA	few	TRBV6-6	TRBJ2-1	18	TGTGCCAGCAGTTACTCGAAGAGCGCGGGGGCTACCTACAATGAGCAGTTCTTC	CASSYSKSAGATYNEQFF
NA	NA	TRBV5-1	TRBJ1-5	16	TGCGCCAGCAGCTTGGATGGGGCTCCGGGCAATCAGCCCCAGCATTTT	CASSLDGAPGNQPQHF
NA	few	TRBV2	TRBJ1-2	12	TGTGCCAGCCGACCTTGGGAGGATGGCTACACCTTC	CASRPWEDGYTF
NA	few	TRBV2	TRBJ2-7	12	TGTGCCAGCAGCACCCAGGGGAACGAGCAGTACTTC	CASSTQGNEQYF
TRBD1	few	TRBV2	TRBJ2-6	16	TGTGCCAGCAGCGGACAGGGGGCCCTTGGGGCCAACGTCCTGACTTTC	CASSGQGALGANVLTF